One sample yielded the 24 T cell receptor beta chains listed below, sequenced in a study of shared clonotypes between healthy human individuals. Produced via immunoSEQ multiplex PCR; TCRdb's table is partial and in-frame only. The data show about a million clones, roughly 80% seen once. Sequenced input: memory CD4+ T cells from PBMCs. Subset of the sample: CD45RA-negative fraction. Receptor source: a man between 18 and 29 years old in good health. Some clones in this sample may be carry-over from other donors' samples.

The chain links TRBV6-5 to TRBJ2-7; D not resolved. V was shortened by 0 bases and J by 2 bases, with 2 bases between the two germline ends. The CDR3 has 12 amino acids. The germline V gene encodes CDR1 MNHEY and CDR2 SVGAGI. Written as DNA, the CDR3 is TGTGCCAGCAGTTACTCCACCTACGAGCAGTACTTC. Translated, it gives CASSYSTYEQYF.

The V and J genes are TRBV30 and TRBJ1-2; D is possibly TRBD1 (5 bases). Trimming removed 0 bases at V and 4 bases at J, with 9 bases between. Germline V gene lookup returns CDR1 GTSNPN and CDR2 SVGIG (reference sequence). This CDR3 is 13 amino acids long. The CDR3 loop is CAWSVPGPYGYTF. CDR3 in DNA: TGTGCCTGGAGTGTCCCAGGGCCCTATGGCTACACCTTC.

This chain uses TRBV9 with TRBJ2-1; TRBD2 is a possible D gene (5 bases). V lost 3 bases and J lost 12, with 10 bases in between. Germline lookup yields CDR1 SGDLS and CDR2 YYNGEE. The CDR3 spans 11 residues. The CDR3 DNA sequence: TGTGCCAGCAGCGCCTCGGGGAGGCAGTTCTTC. Translation: CASSASGRQFF.

The V gene is TRBV5-4, the J gene TRBJ2-7; 11 bases match TRBD1. J lost 2 bases, V lost 3 bases, and 1 base had no gene match. Germline V gene data show CDR1 as SGHNT and CDR2 as YYREEE (reference sequence). The CDR3 consists of 14 residues. The CDR3 loop is CASSSGQGAYEQYF. DNA for the CDR3: TGTGCCAGCAGCTCGGGACAGGGGGCCTACGAGCAGTACTTC.

This clone was recorded only once. Possible read error: a much larger clone is one base away. The chain combines TRBV5-4 with TRBJ1-1, with a tentative D call TRBD1 (5 bases). CDR3 length: 16 amino acids. Germline V gene data show CDR1 as SGHNT and CDR2 as YYREEE (reference sequence). The CDR3 spells CAGSLAPGEKGTEAFF. CDR3 DNA: TGTGCCGGCAGCTTGGCCCCGGGGGAGAAGGGCACTGAAGCTTTCTTT.

The CDR3 DNA is TGTGCCAGCAGCGAAGGACCGGGACTAGCGGCAGATACGCAGTATTTT. Protein product: CASSEGPGLAADTQYF. V usage is TRBV7-3 and J usage is TRBJ2-3; 11 nucleotides match TRBD2. Germline V gene sequence: CDR1 SGHTA, CDR2 FQGTGA. The CDR3 is 16 residues long. V shed 5 bases and J 4 bases; nucleotides not matched to a gene: 8.

Notes on this clone: This likely traces to a read error, being one base from a far larger clone. The sample holds other DNA sequences that translate to the same CDR3. The chain joins TRBV7-2 to TRBJ1-5; TRBD1 might be the D (5 bases). The germline V gene has CDR1 SGHTA and CDR2 FQGNSA. The CDR3 covers 15 residues. CDR3 protein: CASSLLGGSNQPQHF. In DNA, the CDR3 is TGTGCCAGTAGCTTACTGGGGGGGAGCAATCAGCCCCAGCATTTT.

J is TRBJ2-1 and V is TRBV18; 7 bases are a match to TRBD2. CDR1 and CDR2 (germline): KGHSH, LQKENI. Germline trimming cut 2 bases from V and 8 bases from J; bases unmatched to any gene: 3. The CDR3 consists of 13 residues. This CDR3 reads CASSPLRGDEQFF. DNA of the CDR3: TGTGCCAGCTCACCATTACGGGGGGATGAGCAGTTCTTC. The whole variable domain, remainder taken from reference TRBV18 and TRBJ2-1, is NAGVMQNPRHLVRRRGQEARLRCSPMKGHSHVYWYRQLPEEGLKFMVYLQKENIIDESGMPKERFSAEFPKEGPSILRIQQVVRGDSAAYFCASSPLRGDEQFFGPGTRLTVL.

The rearrangement joins TRBV4-2 to TRBJ2-1; D is unresolved. Trimming cost V 0 bases and J 7 bases, with 7 bases left between them. From germline, CDR1 is LGHNA and CDR2 YNFKEQ. The CDR3 sequence is 13 residues long. CDR3: CASSQETENEQFF. Written as DNA, the CDR3 is TGTGCCAGCAGCCAAGAAACGGAAAATGAGCAGTTCTTC.

The rearrangement uses TRBV11-1 and TRBJ1-5, with D possibly matching TRBD1 (5 bases). The CDR3 is made up of 13 amino acids. V shed 5 bases and J shed 5 bases, with 10 bases lying between them. Germline CDR1 reads SGHAT; CDR2 reads FQDESV (reference sequence). CDR3 nucleotides: TGTGCCAGCAGCGTAGGGGAGCATCAGCCCCAGCATTTT. This codes for CASSVGEHQPQHF.

The gene calls are TRBV30 and TRBJ2-3; 11 bases map to TRBD2. This CDR3 is 16 amino acids long. The V segment lost 3 bases and the J segment 6 bases; nucleotides outside the gene matches: 11. Per germline, CDR1 GTSNPN and CDR2 SVGIG (reference sequence). This chain's CDR3 is CAWSVLRLAGRDTQYF. In DNA, the CDR3 is TGTGCCTGGAGCGTTCTCAGACTAGCGGGGAGGGATACGCAGTATTTT.

The table lists this clone with a count of one. The J gene is TRBJ2-4, the V gene TRBV2; 9 positions match TRBD1. The germline V gene has CDR1 SNHLY and CDR2 FYNNEI. The CDR3 length is 15 residues. J was trimmed by 5 bases and V by 6 bases; bases with no gene match: 8. CDR3 region: CASRIGQGRENIQYF. The CDR3 nucleotides read TGTGCCAGCAGAATTGGACAGGGGAGGGAAAACATTCAGTACTTC.

The chain joins TRBV27 to TRBJ2-2, with no clear D. V shed 2 bases and J shed 1 base, with 5 bases lying between them. CDR3 length equals 14 residues. Germline V gives CDR1 MNHEY, CDR2 SMNVEV (reference sequence). Written as DNA, the CDR3 is TGTGCCAGCAGTTTAAATAGGAACACCGGGGAGCTGTTTTTT. Amino acid sequence: CASSLNRNTGELFF.

The chain recombines TRBV18 with TRBJ2-4, with D tentatively TRBD1 (7 bases). CDR1 KGHSH and CDR2 LQKENI come from the germline V gene. V dropped 3 bases and J dropped 12 bases, with 21 bases sitting between them. This CDR3 is built from 15 residues. This CDR3 reads CASSPTRQAGGGQYF. In DNA form, the CDR3 reads TGTGCCAGCTCACCGACACGGCAGGCAGGGGGAGGTCAGTACTTC.

The chain combines TRBV5-4 with TRBJ2-4; tentative D call: TRBD2 (6 bases). The CDR3 consists of 15 residues. Trimming cost V 0 bases and J 4 bases, with 11 bases left between them. The V gene's germline CDR1 is SGHNT and CDR2 YYREEE (reference sequence). DNA for the CDR3: TGTGCCAGCAGCTTGGACCTAGCGAGAAAAAACATTCAGTACTTC. This sequence encodes CASSLDLARKNIQYF.

The chain has TRBV7-8 and TRBJ2-5, with a tentative D call TRBD1 (6 bases). The length of the CDR3 is 16 residues. V was clipped by 8 bases and J by 3 bases, with 22 bases between them. Germline CDR1 is SGHVS and CDR2 is FQNEAQ. The CDR3 loop reads CASYPYRTAVKETQYF. For the CDR3, the DNA is TGTGCCAGCTACCCATATCGGACAGCGGTGAAAGAGACCCAGTACTTC.

The chain employs TRBV7-7 and TRBJ2-3; 10 positions match TRBD2. V lost 3 bases to trimming and J lost 3 bases; unmatched junction nucleotides: 3. The CDR3 spans 15 residues. The germline CDR1 and CDR2 sequences are SSHAT and FNYEAQ (reference sequence). As DNA, the CDR3 is TGTGCCAGCAGCTTGGGGACTAGCGCAACAGATACGCAGTATTTT. This codes for CASSLGTSATDTQYF. Supplemented by reference TRBV7-7 and TRBJ2-3, the full variable domain reads GAGVSQSPRYKVTKRGQDVTLRCDPISSHATLYWYQQALGQGPEFLTYFNYEAQPDKSGLPSDRFSAERPEGSISTLTIQRTEQRDSAMYRCASSLGTSATDTQYFGPGTRLTVL.

This clone was counted a few times. J is TRBJ1-1 and V is TRBV30; D ambiguous. Trimming took off 4 bases at V and 1 base at J, with 10 bases between the two ends. Germline assignment: CDR1 GTSNPN and CDR2 SVGIG (reference sequence). The CDR3 covers 13 residues. The CDR3 sequence is CAWNKGGNTEAFF. DNA for the CDR3: TGTGCCTGGAATAAGGGAGGGAACACTGAAGCTTTCTTT.

This chain links TRBV5-4 with TRBJ2-3; no reliable D call. V shed 3 bases and J shed 2 bases, with 7 bases lying between them. The V gene's germline CDR1 is SGHNT and CDR2 YYREEE (reference sequence). This CDR3 is 13 amino acids long. The DNA for the CDR3 is TGTGCCAGCAGCTCCCCCCCCACAGATACGCAGTATTTT. It yields the protein CASSSPPTDTQYF. The whole variable domain, remainder taken from reference TRBV5-4 and TRBJ2-3, is ETGVTQSPTHLIKTRGQQVTLRCSSQSGHNTVSWYQQALGQGPQFIFQYYREEENGRGNFPPRFSGLQFPNYSSELNVNALELDDSALYLCASSSPPTDTQYFGPGTRLTVL.

This chain links TRBV7-9 with TRBJ1-2; no reliable D call. CDR3 size: 14 residues. CDR1 SEHNR and CDR2 FQNEAQ come from the germline V gene (reference sequence). Trimming cost V 5 bases and J 4 bases, with 14 bases left between them. The CDR3 here is CASSPGLSAYGYTF. The CDR3 DNA sequence: TGTGCCAGCAGCCCCGGGTTATCCGCCTATGGCTACACCTTC.

As concerns this clone: The sample has other DNA sequences that encode this CDR3 too. The chain employs TRBV9 and TRBJ2-1, with TRBD2 as a possible D gene (6 bases). The CDR3 is made up of 15 amino acids. The germline V gene encodes CDR1 SGDLS and CDR2 YYNGEE. Trimming took off 0 bases at V and 2 bases at J, with 9 bases between the two ends. Here the CDR3 reads CASSVVAGTYNEQFF. CDR3 DNA: TGTGCCAGCAGCGTAGTGGCGGGAACCTACAATGAGCAGTTCTTC.

The count of this clone is one. The CDR3 sequence is CASSLSRGTSYNEQFF. CDR3 DNA sequence: TGTGCCAGCAGCTTAAGCAGAGGCACCTCCTACAATGAGCAGTTCTTC. This chain links TRBV11-2 with TRBJ2-1; D is undetermined. Deletions cut 2 bases from V and 0 bases from J, with 11 bases between. The CDR3 loop spans 16 amino acids. Germline V gives CDR1 SGHAT, CDR2 FQNNGV. The entire variable domain, with the rest obtained from reference TRBV11-2 and TRBJ2-1, is as follows: EAGVAQSPRYKIIEKRQSVAFWCNPISGHATLYWYQQILGQGPKLLIQFQNNGVVDDSQLPKDRFSAERLKGVDSTLKIQPAKLEDSAVYLCASSLSRGTSYNEQFFGPGTRLTVL.

The chain carries TRBV9 and TRBJ1-4, with D tentatively TRBD1 (6 bases). The CDR3 extends over 13 amino acids. The V gene lost 2 bases and the J gene lost 8 bases, with 10 bases spanning the gap. Germline CDR1 SGDLS, CDR2 YYNGEE. The CDR3 region has the DNA TGTGCCAGCAGCGTCGGGGGCGAGGAAAAACTGTTTTTT. This sequence encodes CASSVGGEEKLFF.

This rearrangement joins TRBV18 to TRBJ2-5; possibly TRBD2 for D (5 bases). V was clipped by 4 bases and J by 5 bases, with 11 bases between them. Germline V gene lookup returns CDR1 KGHSH and CDR2 LQKENI. The CDR3 has 13 amino acids. CDR3 residues: CASSLQRGETQYF. The DNA for the CDR3 is TGTGCCAGCTCACTTCAGAGAGGGGAGACCCAGTACTTC.